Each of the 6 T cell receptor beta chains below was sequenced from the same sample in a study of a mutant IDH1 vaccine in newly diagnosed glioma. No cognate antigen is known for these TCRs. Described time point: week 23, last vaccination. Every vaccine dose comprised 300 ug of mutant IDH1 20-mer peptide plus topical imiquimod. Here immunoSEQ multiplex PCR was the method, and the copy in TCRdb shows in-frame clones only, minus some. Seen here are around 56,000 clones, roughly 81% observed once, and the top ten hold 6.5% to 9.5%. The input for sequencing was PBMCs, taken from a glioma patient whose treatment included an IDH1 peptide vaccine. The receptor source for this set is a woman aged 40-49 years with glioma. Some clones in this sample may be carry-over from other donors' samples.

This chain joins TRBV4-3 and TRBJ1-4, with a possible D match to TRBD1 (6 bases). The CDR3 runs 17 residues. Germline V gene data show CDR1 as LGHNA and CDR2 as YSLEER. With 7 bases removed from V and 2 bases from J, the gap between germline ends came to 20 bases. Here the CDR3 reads CASKGGGGSLTNEKLFF. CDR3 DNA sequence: TGCGCCAGCAAGGGGGGCGGGGGTAGCCTCACTAATGAAAAACTGTTTTTT.

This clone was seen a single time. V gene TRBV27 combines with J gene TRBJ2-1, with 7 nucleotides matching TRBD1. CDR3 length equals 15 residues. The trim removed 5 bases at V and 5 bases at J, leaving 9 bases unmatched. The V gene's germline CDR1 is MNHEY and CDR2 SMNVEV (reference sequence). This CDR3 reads CASSPRDSINNEQFF. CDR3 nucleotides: TGTGCCAGCAGTCCCCGGGACAGCATCAACAATGAGCAGTTCTTC.

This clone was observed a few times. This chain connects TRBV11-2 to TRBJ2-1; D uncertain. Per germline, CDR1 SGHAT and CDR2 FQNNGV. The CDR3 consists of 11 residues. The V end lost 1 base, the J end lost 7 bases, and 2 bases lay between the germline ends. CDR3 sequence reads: CASSLGNEQFF. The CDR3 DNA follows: TGTGCCAGCAGCTTAGGGAATGAGCAGTTCTTC.

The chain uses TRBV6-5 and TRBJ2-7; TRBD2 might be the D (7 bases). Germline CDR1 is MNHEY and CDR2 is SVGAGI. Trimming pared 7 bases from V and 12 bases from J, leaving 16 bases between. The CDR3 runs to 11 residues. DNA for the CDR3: TGTGCCAGCACCCTAGGGGGGGTTAGGTACTTC. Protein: CASTLGGVRYF.

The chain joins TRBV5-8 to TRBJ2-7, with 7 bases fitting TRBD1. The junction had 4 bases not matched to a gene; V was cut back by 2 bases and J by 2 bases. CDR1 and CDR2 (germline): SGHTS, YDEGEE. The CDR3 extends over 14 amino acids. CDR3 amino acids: CASSFGQETYEQYF. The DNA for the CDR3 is TGTGCCAGCAGCTTCGGACAGGAGACCTACGAGCAGTACTTC.

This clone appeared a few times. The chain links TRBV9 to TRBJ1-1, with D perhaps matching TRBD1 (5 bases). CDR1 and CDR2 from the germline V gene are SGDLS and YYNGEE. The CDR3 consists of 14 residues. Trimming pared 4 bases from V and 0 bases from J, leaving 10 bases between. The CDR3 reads CASSSQGMNTEAFF. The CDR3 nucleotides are TGTGCCAGCAGCTCTCAGGGTATGAACACTGAAGCTTTCTTT. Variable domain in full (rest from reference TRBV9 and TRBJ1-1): DSGVTQTPKHLITATGQRVTLRCSPRSGDLSVYWYQQSLDQGLQFLIQYYNGEERAKGNILERFSAQQFPDLHSELNLSSLELGDSALYFCASSSQGMNTEAFFGQGTRLTVV.